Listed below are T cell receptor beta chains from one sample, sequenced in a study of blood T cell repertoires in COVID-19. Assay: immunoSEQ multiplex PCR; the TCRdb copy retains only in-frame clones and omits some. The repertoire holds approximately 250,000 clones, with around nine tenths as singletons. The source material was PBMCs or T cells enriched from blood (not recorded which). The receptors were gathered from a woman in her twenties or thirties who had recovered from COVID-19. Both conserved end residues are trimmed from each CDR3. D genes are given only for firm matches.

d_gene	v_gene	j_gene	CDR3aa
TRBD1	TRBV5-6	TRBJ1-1	ASSFDRGNTEAF
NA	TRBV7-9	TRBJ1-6	ASTLARDNSPLH
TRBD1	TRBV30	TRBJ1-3	AWSPGQGANTIY
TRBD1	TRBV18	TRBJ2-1	ASSPDGQGFDEQF
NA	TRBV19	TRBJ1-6	ASGQTNSPLH
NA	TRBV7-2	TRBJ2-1	ASSSRSSQGNEQF
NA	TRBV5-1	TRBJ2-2	ASRSGNTGELF
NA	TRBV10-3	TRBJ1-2	AISSQEDGYT
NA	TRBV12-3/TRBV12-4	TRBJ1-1	ASSPAGGAAF
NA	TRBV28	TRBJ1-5	ASSLPREGGNQPQH
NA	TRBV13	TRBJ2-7	ASSSRGQDHSYEQY
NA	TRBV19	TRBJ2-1	ASSHVESEQF
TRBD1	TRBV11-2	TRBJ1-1	ASTRQGGNTEAF
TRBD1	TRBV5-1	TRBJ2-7	ASSPGQGIMQY